Shown below are 15 T cell receptor beta chains from a single sample sequenced in a study of shared clonotypes between healthy human individuals. Data came from immunoSEQ multiplex PCR; TCRdb stores just in-frame clones and leaves some out. The sample comprises 950,000 to 1,100,000 clones, about 84% of which are singletons, and under 0.8% rests with the top ten. The source material was memory CD4+ T cells from PBMCs. The subset: CD45RA-negative fraction. These receptors were obtained from a young man in good health. Some clones in this sample may be carry-over from other donors' samples.

V is TRBV18 and J is TRBJ1-5; D ambiguous. Trimming cost V 6 bases and J 0 bases, with 15 bases left between them. From germline, CDR1 is KGHSH and CDR2 LQKENI. This CDR3 spans 16 amino acids. The CDR3 region has the DNA TGTGCCAGCTCTCACCGGCGATCTTCTAGCAATCAGCCCCAGCATTTT. Translated: CASSHRRSSSNQPQHF.

This sequence joins TRBV5-1 and TRBJ2-7, with D maybe TRBD1 (5 bases). Trimming shortened V by 0 bases and J by 6 bases, and 13 bases separated the two germline ends. The CDR3 loop spans 14 amino acids. Looked up from germline, CDR1 is SGHRS and CDR2 is YFSETQ. In DNA form, the CDR3 reads TGCGCCAGCAGCTTGGAGTCCAGGGCGGCCGAGCAGTACTTC. Protein sequence: CASSLESRAAEQYF.

This clone is a singleton in its sample. In nucleotides, the CDR3 is TGTGCCAGCAGTCTGGGGGCTGGCTTGGACACTGAAGCTTTCTTT. Translated: CASSLGAGLDTEAFF. The rearrangement joins TRBV28 to TRBJ1-1, with a tentative D call TRBD1 (6 bases). Germline CDR1 and CDR2: MDHEN and SYDVKM. The length of the CDR3 is 15 residues. V was clipped by 5 bases and J by 3 bases, with 16 bases between them. Filled out from reference TRBV28 and TRBJ1-1, the complete variable domain reads DVKVTQSSRYLVKRTGEKVFLECVQDMDHENMFWYRQDPGLGLRLIYFSYDVKMKEKGDIPEGYSVSREKKERFSLILESASTNQTSMYLCASSLGAGLDTEAFFGQGTRLTVV.

The rearrangement uses TRBV6-4 and TRBJ2-3; TRBD2 matches 9 bases. This CDR3 spans 17 amino acids. Unmatched junction bases numbered 12, after V lost 3 bases and J lost 5 bases. Germline values: CDR1 MRHNA, CDR2 SNTAGT. The CDR3 here is CASSENPGASGKDTQYF. The CDR3 DNA reads TGTGCCAGCAGTGAGAACCCCGGAGCTAGCGGGAAAGATACGCAGTATTTT.

The V gene is TRBV7-2, the J gene TRBJ2-5, with D perhaps matching TRBD1 or TRBD2 (5 bases each). The CDR3 covers 14 residues. Germline V CDR1 and CDR2: SGHTA, FQGNSA. V was clipped by 8 bases and J by 5 bases, with 18 bases between them. The CDR3 protein is CASRLGPRGETQYF. The CDR3 bases are TGTGCCAGCCGACTGGGACCCCGCGGGGAGACCCAGTACTTC.

CDR3 sequence reads: CAWSVIRGTEAFF. The CDR3 nucleotides are TGTGCCTGGAGTGTAATTCGGGGCACTGAAGCTTTCTTT. The V gene is TRBV30, the J gene TRBJ1-1; no firm D call. The length of the CDR3 is 13 residues. V lost 0 bases, J lost 4 bases, and 9 bases lay in between. CDR1 and CDR2 from the germline V gene are GTSNPN and SVGIG (reference sequence). The full variable domain, with the rest looked up from reference TRBV30 and TRBJ1-1, is SQTIHQWPATLVQPVGSPLSLECTVEGTSNPNLYWYRQAAGRGLQLLFYSVGIGQISSEVPQNLSASRPQDRQFILSSKKLLLSDSGFYLCAWSVIRGTEAFFGQGTRLTVV.

The J gene is TRBJ2-5, the V gene TRBV11-3; 10 bases are a match to TRBD2. The V gene end was trimmed by 2 bases and the J gene end by 5 bases; junction bases not matched to a gene: 5. The CDR3 is 15 residues long. Germline V gives CDR1 SGHNT, CDR2 YENEEA. The CDR3 DNA is TGTGCCAGCAGCTTATATAGCGGGAGGTCGGAGACCCAGTACTTC. Translation gives CASSLYSGRSETQYF. The full variable domain, completed using reference TRBV11-3 and TRBJ2-5, is EAGVVQSPRYKIIEKKQPVAFWCNPISGHNTLYWYLQNLGQGPELLIRYENEEAVDDSQLPKDRFSAERLKGVDSTLKIQPAELGDSAVYLCASSLYSGRSETQYFGPGTRLLVL.

The chain recombines TRBV25-1 with TRBJ2-1; 8 bases map to TRBD2. The V and J ends lost 5 bases and 10 bases, in that order; junction bases with no gene match: 13. The CDR3 contains 15 residues. Germline-derived CDR1 and CDR2 are MGHDK and SYGVNS. The CDR3 loop is CASSREGGVPGEQFF. The CDR3 DNA reads TGTGCCAGCAGTCGGGAGGGGGGAGTCCCCGGCGAGCAGTTCTTC.

The chain has TRBV11-2 and TRBJ2-5; D is possibly TRBD1 (5 bases). Germline lookup yields CDR1 SGHAT and CDR2 FQNNGV. V was cut by 5 bases and J by 5 bases, with 15 bases left in between. This CDR3 has 14 residues. In DNA, the CDR3 is TGTGCCAGCAGCCAGGGCCTTAAGGGGGAGACCCAGTACTTC. Its protein product is CASSQGLKGETQYF.

V and J are TRBV18 and TRBJ1-1; D unresolved. Germline V gives CDR1 KGHSH, CDR2 LQKENI. The V end was cut by 3 bases, the J end by 4 bases, with 9 bases between. CDR3 length equals 13 residues. The CDR3 reads CASSPTRATEAFF. The CDR3 DNA follows: TGTGCCAGCTCACCTACACGGGCCACTGAAGCTTTCTTT.

V usage is TRBV4-1 and J usage is TRBJ2-5; TRBD1 is a possible D gene (6 bases). The V and J ends lost 1 base and 3 bases respectively, with 6 bases between them. Germline values: CDR1 MGHRA, CDR2 YSYEKL. The CDR3 totals 13 residues. The DNA of the CDR3 is TGCGCCAGCAGCCAAGGGGACAAAGAGACCCAGTACTTC. Residues: CASSQGDKETQYF.

The chain employs TRBV7-8 and TRBJ2-6, with D unresolved. This CDR3 region has 16 residues. Germline lookup yields CDR1 SGHVS and CDR2 FQNEAQ. Trimming took off 2 bases at V and 0 bases at J, with 8 bases between the two ends. In nucleotides, the CDR3 is TGTGCCAGCAGCTTAACAGTTTTCTCTGGGGCCAACGTCCTGACTTTC. Amino acid sequence: CASSLTVFSGANVLTF.

In regard to this clone: One end of the junction varies from germline; a read error may be responsible. The sample has other DNA sequences that encode this CDR3 too. The chain recombines TRBV7-9 with TRBJ2-3; 11 nucleotides line up with TRBD2. This CDR3 is built from 16 residues. Germline CDR1 reads SEHNR; CDR2 reads FQNEAQ (reference sequence). CDR3 in DNA: TGTGCCAGCAGCTTATCTCTAGCGGGAGGCACTGATACGCAGTATTTT. Protein sequence: CASSLSLAGGTDTQYF.

The chain's CDR3 is CASSFGPYNEQFF. CDR3 coding DNA: TGTGCCAGCAGCTTTGGTCCCTACAATGAGCAGTTCTTC. The V call is TRBV5-6, the J call TRBJ2-1; D uncertain. The V end was cut by 2 bases, the J end by 2 bases, with 5 bases between. The CDR3 covers 13 residues. The germline CDR1 and CDR2 sequences are SGHDT and YYEEEE.

As regards this clone: This CDR3 is also generated by other DNA sequences in the sample. The V gene is TRBV12-5, the J gene TRBJ2-5, with a possible D match to TRBD2 (5 bases). The CDR3 is 13 residues long. Trimming removed 6 bases at V and 1 base at J, with 9 bases between. Germline V CDR1 and CDR2: LGHNT, FRNRAP. CDR3 DNA: TGTGCTAGTGGGTCGAGCGGCCAAGAGACCCAGTACTTC. Protein sequence: CASGSSGQETQYF.